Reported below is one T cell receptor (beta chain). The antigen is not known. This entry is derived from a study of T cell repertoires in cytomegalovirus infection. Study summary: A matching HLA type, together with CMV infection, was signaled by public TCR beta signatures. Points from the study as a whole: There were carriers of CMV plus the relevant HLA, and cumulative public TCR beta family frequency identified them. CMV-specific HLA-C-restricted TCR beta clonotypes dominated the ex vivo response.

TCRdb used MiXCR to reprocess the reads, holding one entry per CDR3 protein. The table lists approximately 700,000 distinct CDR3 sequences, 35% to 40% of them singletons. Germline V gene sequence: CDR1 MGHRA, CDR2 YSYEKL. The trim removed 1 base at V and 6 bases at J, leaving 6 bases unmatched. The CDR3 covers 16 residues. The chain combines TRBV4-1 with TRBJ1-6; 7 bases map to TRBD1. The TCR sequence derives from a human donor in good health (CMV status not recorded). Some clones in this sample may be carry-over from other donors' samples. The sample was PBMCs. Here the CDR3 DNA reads TGCGCCAGCAGCCAAGGTTTGACAGGGACTAATTCACCCCTCCACTTT. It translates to CASSQGLTGTNSPLHF.